This T cell receptor (beta chain) was sequenced in a study of regulatory T cells in long-lasting Graves disease. General observations from the study: Persistent disease preferred TRBV28, TRBJ1-2 and TRBJ2-5; new disease, TRBV20-1 and TRBJ2-1. Authors noted too few samples as a limitation.

Researchers made TCR beta libraries by using iRepertoire HTBI primers and running Arm-PCR on CDR3 regions. TCRdb itself ran the multiplex PCR reads through MiXCR, one entry per CDR3 protein. The sample carries fewer than 550,000 distinct CDR3 sequences, approximately 16% recorded once. Time point reported: newly diagnosed GD, antithyroid drugs for less than 3 months. Making the TCR library involved RNA that had been extracted from PBMCs. V lost 6 bases and J 5 bases, leaving 14 bases between the germline ends. The CDR3 sequence is 13 residues long. Germline CDR1 reads DFQATT; CDR2 reads SNEGSKA (reference sequence). Concerning this clonotype itself: As yet, its antigen is unknown.

The same specimen was also included in a second study, on T cells in Graves' hyperthyroidism and ophthalmopathy. That source notes: TCR CDR3 underwent first-round RT-PCR with the HTBI primer set. Ophthalmopathy was predicted by the model a median of approximately 6 months ahead of onset.

The source is a woman between 18 and 29 years old with Graves disease. This sequence joins TRBV20-1 and TRBJ2-1; no reliable D call. The sequencing used peripheral blood mononuclear cells (PBMCs), collected at new diagnosis, from a patient treated with antithyroid drugs. CDR3 amino acids: CSATRLTNNEQFF. The DNA of the CDR3 is TGCAGTGCCACCCGCCTAACTAACAATGAGCAGTTCTTC.